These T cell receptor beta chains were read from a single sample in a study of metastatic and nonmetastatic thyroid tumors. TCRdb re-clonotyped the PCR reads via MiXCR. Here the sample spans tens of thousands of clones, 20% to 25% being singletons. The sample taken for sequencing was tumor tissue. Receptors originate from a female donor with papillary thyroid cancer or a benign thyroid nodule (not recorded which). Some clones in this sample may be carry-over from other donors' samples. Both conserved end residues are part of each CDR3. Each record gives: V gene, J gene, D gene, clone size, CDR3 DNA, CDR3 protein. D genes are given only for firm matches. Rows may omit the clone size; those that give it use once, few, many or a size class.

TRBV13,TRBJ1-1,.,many,TGTGCCAGCAGCTTCCGGGGGAACACTGAAGCTTTCTTT,CASSFRGNTEAFF
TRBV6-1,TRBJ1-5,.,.,TGTGCCAGCAGTGAGTGGCCGATCAATCAGCCCCAGCATTTT,CASSEWPINQPQHF
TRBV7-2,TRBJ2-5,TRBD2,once,TGTGCCAGCAGCTTAGAGTCTAGCGGGGGGCCAGCGGCCCAGTACTTC,CASSLESSGGPAAQYF
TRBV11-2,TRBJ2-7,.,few,TGTGCCAGCAGCTTAGGCCGGGGCAAATTCTACGAGCAGTACTTC,CASSLGRGKFYEQYF
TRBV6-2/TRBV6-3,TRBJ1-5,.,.,TGTGCCAGCAGTTACTCGAAAGGTGGGGGTCAGCCCCAGCATTTT,CASSYSKGGGQPQHF
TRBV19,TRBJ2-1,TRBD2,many,TGTGCCAGTAGTCCTGAAGCGGGAGTTGTCAATGAGCAGTTCTTC,CASSPEAGVVNEQFF
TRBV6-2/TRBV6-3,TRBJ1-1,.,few,TGTGCCAGCAGTAACATACTAACTGCGGCTTCTGAAGCTTTCTTT,CASSNILTAASEAFF
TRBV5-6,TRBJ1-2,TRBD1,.,TGTGCCAGCACCCTTCAGGGGGCTTCTTCCTATGGCTACACCTTC,CASTLQGASSYGYTF
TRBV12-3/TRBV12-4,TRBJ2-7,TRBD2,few,TGTGCCAGCAGTCAGACTAGCGGCTTCTACGAGCAGTACTTC,CASSQTSGFYEQYF
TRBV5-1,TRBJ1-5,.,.,TGCGCCAGCAGCTTGGAAGTGGATCAGCCCCAGCATTTT,CASSLEVDQPQHF
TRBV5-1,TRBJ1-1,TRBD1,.,TGCGCCAGCAGCCCAACGGGACAGGGTTCGAACACTGAAGCTTTCTTT,CASSPTGQGSNTEAFF
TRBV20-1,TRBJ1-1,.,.,TGCAGTGCTAGAGATAGTGAGAGAGGGCCGAACACTGAAGCTTTCTTT,CSARDSERGPNTEAFF
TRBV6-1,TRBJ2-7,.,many,TGTGCCAGCAGGGTACGGACAACCTACGAGCAGTACTTC,CASRVRTTYEQYF